The 15 T cell receptor beta chains below all came from one sample that was sequenced in a study of T cells in Graves' hyperthyroidism and ophthalmopathy. Amplified regions were TCR beta CDR3 sequences from RNA transcripts. The TCR CDR3 was amplified in a first-round RT-PCR using the HTBI primer set. Via MiXCR, TCRdb re-called the multiplex PCR reads, giving one row per CDR3 protein. The table includes about 380,000 distinct CDR3 sequences, less than 20% detected once. Sequencing input: blood. These receptors originate from a man between 18 and 35 years old with Graves' ophthalmopathy.

The CDR3 DNA reads TGTGCCAGCAGCTCTCTCTTAGGACTGTTTTTT. Its translation: CASSSLLGLFF. The chain joins TRBV28 to TRBJ1-4; D is ambiguous. In germline, CDR1 is MDHEN, CDR2 SYDVKM. V lost 6 bases and J 13 bases, leaving 12 bases between the germline ends. This CDR3 comprises 11 residues.

This rearrangement joins TRBV7-2 to TRBJ2-2; 8 nucleotides align to TRBD1. V was clipped by 3 bases and J by 2 bases; unmatched bases: 8. The length of the CDR3 is 17 residues. The V gene's germline CDR1 is SGHTA and CDR2 FQGNSA. The CDR3: CASSFPRQGFNTGELFF. CDR3 in DNA: TGTGCCAGCAGCTTCCCACGACAGGGGTTCAACACCGGGGAGCTGTTTTTT. The complete variable domain, with remaining parts taken from reference TRBV7-2 and TRBJ2-2, reads GAGVSQSPSNKVTEKGKDVELRCDPISGHTALYWYRQSLGQGLEFLIYFQGNSAPDKSGLPSDRFSAERTGGSVSTLTIQRTQQEDSAVYLCASSFPRQGFNTGELFFGEGSRLTVL.

This clonotype has at least ten counts. The gene calls are TRBV6-1 and TRBJ2-4; D unresolved. Between the trimmed V and J ends, which lost 3 bases and 4 bases, there was a span of 13 bases. Germline V gives CDR1 MNHNS, CDR2 SASEGT. The CDR3 is made up of 15 amino acids. CDR3 bases: TGTGCCAGCAGTGACAATTCGGGCGGAAAAAACATTCAGTACTTC. Protein: CASSDNSGGKNIQYF.

This clonotype was counted ten times or more. The chain couples TRBV2 to TRBJ2-1; D is unclear. The CDR3 is made up of 15 amino acids. Germline values: CDR1 SNHLY, CDR2 FYNNEI. Trimming cost V 2 bases and J 0 bases, with 8 bases left between them. The CDR3 sequence: CASSERGSSYNEQFF. CDR3 coding DNA: TGTGCCAGCAGTGAACGCGGAAGCTCCTACAATGAGCAGTTCTTC.

V is TRBV9 and J is TRBJ2-3, with D tentatively TRBD2 (6 bases). The CDR3 has 17 residues. V lost 2 bases, J lost 2 bases, and 18 bases lay in between. The germline gives CDR1 SGDLS, CDR2 YYNGEE. The CDR3 sequence: CASSVLGGEQITDTQYF. CDR3 coding DNA: TGTGCCAGCAGCGTCCTTGGAGGGGAACAAATCACAGATACGCAGTATTTT.

This clonotype showed up many times. The chain links TRBV7-9 to TRBJ1-1; the D gene is possibly TRBD1 (6 bases). Trimming took 7 bases from V and 0 from J, leaving 21 bases between them. Germline values: CDR1 SEHNR, CDR2 FQNEAQ (reference sequence). The CDR3 spans 17 residues. The CDR3 spells CASTKTGIYNMNTEAFF. CDR3 bases: TGTGCCAGCACCAAAACAGGGATCTATAATATGAACACTGAAGCTTTCTTT.

Many counts were recorded for this clonotype. V and J are TRBV12-3 or TRBV12-4 and TRBJ1-2; the D is unclear. CDR3 length equals 13 residues. V was trimmed by 5 bases and J by 7 bases, leaving 14 bases between them. Here the CDR3 DNA reads TGTGCCAGCAGTCCCGAGGTAGGGTTTGGCTACACCTTC. Translated, it gives CASSPEVGFGYTF.

The V gene is TRBV6-1, the J gene TRBJ1-1; 9 bases line up with TRBD1. Germline CDR1 MNHNS, CDR2 SASEGT. This CDR3 has 14 residues. With V trimmed by 6 bases and J by 4 bases, 6 bases remained unmatched. The CDR3 sequence: CASSTATGGTEAFF. DNA for the CDR3: TGTGCCAGCAGCACAGCGACAGGGGGCACTGAAGCTTTCTTT.

The rearrangement uses TRBV27 and TRBJ2-1; D is unresolved. Trimming cost V 8 bases and J 9 bases, with 17 bases left between them. The germline gives CDR1 MNHEY, CDR2 SMNVEV (reference sequence). The CDR3 loop spans 13 amino acids. The CDR3 loop reads CASSPLGQSEQFF. CDR3 DNA: TGTGCCAGCTCACCTCTAGGGCAGAGTGAGCAGTTCTTC.

This clonotype was detected only a few times. The chain has TRBV2 and TRBJ1-3; TRBD1 is a possible D gene (6 bases). The length of the CDR3 is 14 residues. Trimming took off 8 bases at V and 1 base at J, with 12 bases between the two ends. Germline lookup yields CDR1 SNHLY and CDR2 FYNNEI. The CDR3 reads CASVWGLSGNTIYF. CDR3 in DNA: TGTGCCAGCGTGTGGGGGCTGTCTGGAAACACCATATATTTT.

This clonotype came up many times. The V gene is TRBV11-2, the J gene TRBJ1-2; 7 bases line up with TRBD1. V gave up 4 bases and J gave up 6 bases; unmatched junction bases: 17. The CDR3 loop spans 17 amino acids. Germline CDR1 reads SGHAT; CDR2 reads FQNNGV. The CDR3 sequence is CASSSPKRQGVWHGYTF. In DNA form, the CDR3 reads TGTGCCAGCAGCTCGCCCAAACGACAGGGAGTATGGCATGGCTACACCTTC.

This clonotype was observed many times. The J gene is TRBJ1-2, the V gene TRBV12-3 or TRBV12-4; tentative D call: TRBD1 (5 bases). Trimming removed 5 bases at V and 0 bases at J, with 13 bases between. CDR3 size: 15 residues. Here the CDR3 reads CASSHQPTANYGYTF. The DNA for the CDR3 is TGTGCCAGCAGTCACCAACCGACAGCTAACTATGGCTACACCTTC.

The sample holds a few counts of this clonotype. The V and J genes are TRBV19 and TRBJ1-5; D is unresolved. The CDR3 is 15 amino acids. Trimming removed 3 bases at V and 11 bases at J, with 20 bases between. Germline values: CDR1 LNHDA, CDR2 SQIVND (reference sequence). The CDR3 loop is CASSIRGGTGMSQHF. The CDR3 DNA sequence: TGTGCCAGTAGTATTAGAGGAGGAACTGGGATGTCCCAGCATTTT.

The chain carries TRBV5-1 and TRBJ2-1, with TRBD2 identical over 9 bases. The germline V gene has CDR1 SGHRS and CDR2 YFSETQ. The CDR3 sequence is 14 residues long. Unmatched junction bases numbered 2, after V lost 7 bases and J lost 0 bases. The CDR3 sequence is CASARGGSYNEQFF. DNA of the CDR3: TGCGCCAGCGCGCGGGGGGGCTCCTACAATGAGCAGTTCTTC. Full variable domain (remainder filled in from reference TRBV5-1 and TRBJ2-1): KAGVTQTPRYLIKTRGQQVTLSCSPISGHRSVSWYQQTPGQGLQFLFEYFSETQRNKGNFPGRFSGRQFSNSRSEMNVSTLELGDSALYLCASARGGSYNEQFFGPGTRLTVL.

The J gene is TRBJ2-7, the V gene TRBV6-1; D may match TRBD1 or TRBD2 (5 bases each). V was clipped by 0 bases and J by 0 bases, with 12 bases between them. Germline V lookup: CDR1 MNHNS, CDR2 SASEGT. CDR3 length: 16 residues. DNA for the CDR3: TGTGCCAGCAGTGAAGCTGAGGGACGGCCCTCCTACGAGCAGTACTTC. Its translation: CASSEAEGRPSYEQYF.